The 20 T cell receptor beta chains reported below all come from one sample, sequenced in a study of T cells after yellow fever vaccination (dated by TCRdb to about 2019). The sample's treatment or condition label, decoded: live attenuated yellow fever vaccine strain. Library method: 5' RACE. This sample was sequenced with an Illumina NovaSeq 6000. The public sequencing data were trimmed at Q25 with fastp and processed into clonotypes with MiXCR by TCRdb, which kept only in-frame beta chains. For every CDR3 protein sequence, its rows merge into one entry that carries the most common genes and DNA. The sample records about 340,000 distinct CDR3 sequences, around 12% of which are singletons. The ten most abundant clones make up 3.2% of the sample. The sequences come from CD4+ T cells sorted from PBMCs, collected 15 days after the yellow fever booster vaccination. The source is a young man who received the YFV17D yellow fever vaccine.

The sample holds a few counts of this clonotype. V gene TRBV10-3 combines with J gene TRBJ1-1; 7 bases match TRBD1. The CDR3 runs 15 residues. Germline V gene lookup returns CDR1 ENHRY and CDR2 SYGVKD. V shed 8 bases and J 0 bases; nucleotides not matched to a gene: 9. CDR3 residues: CAISRQGDMNTEAFF. The CDR3 DNA reads TGTGCCATCTCCAGACAGGGTGACATGAACACTGAAGCTTTCTTT.

This rearrangement joins TRBV29-1 to TRBJ2-7, with D maybe TRBD1 (6 bases). Trimming took off 7 bases at V and 3 bases at J, with 13 bases between the two ends. The CDR3 runs 12 residues. The V gene's germline CDR1 is SQVTM and CDR2 ANQGSEA. The CDR3 DNA reads as TGCAGCGCAGGGGCCGGGGTCTACGAGCAGTACTTC. Protein product: CSAGAGVYEQYF.

The gene calls are TRBV4-3 and TRBJ2-5, with 12 bases aligning to TRBD2. The CDR3 extends over 16 amino acids. CDR1 LGHNA and CDR2 YSLEER come from the germline V gene. The J segment lost 4 bases and the V segment lost 2 bases, leaving 5 bases of the junction unmatched. CDR3 residues: CASSQLGLAGSETQYF. CDR3 nucleotides: TGCGCCAGCAGCCAACTAGGACTAGCGGGGTCAGAGACCCAGTACTTC.

The V and J genes are TRBV7-9 and TRBJ2-2; the D gene is possibly TRBD1 (5 bases). Germline V gene lookup returns CDR1 SEHNR and CDR2 FQNEAQ (reference sequence). V lost 2 bases, J lost 9 bases, and 13 bases lay in between. The CDR3 covers 14 residues. CDR3 sequence (DNA): TGTGCCAGCAGCTTATTCCAACAGGACCGGGAGCTGTTTTTT. Protein: CASSLFQQDRELFF.

This clonotype was seen only once. The CDR3 here is CASLSSGGNTQYF. The CDR3 DNA reads as TGTGCCAGCCTTTCAAGCGGGGGTAATACGCAGTATTTT. The chain uses TRBV6-1 and TRBJ2-3; 8 positions match TRBD2. This CDR3 has 13 residues. The junction had 8 bases not matched to a gene; V was cut back by 8 bases and J by 7 bases. The V gene's germline CDR1 is MNHNS and CDR2 SASEGT.

This clonotype turned up a few times. This chain uses TRBV4-2 with TRBJ2-5; D possibly matches TRBD1 or TRBD2 (6 bases each). The germline V gene encodes CDR1 LGHNA and CDR2 YNFKEQ. Trimming cost V 5 bases and J 4 bases, with 14 bases left between them. This CDR3 region has 14 residues. This chain's CDR3 is CASSSRGLRETQYF. In nucleotides, the CDR3 is TGTGCCAGCAGCTCCCGGGGGCTTCGAGAGACCCAGTACTTC.

This chain links TRBV12-3 or TRBV12-4 with TRBJ2-3; perhaps TRBD1 as D (6 bases). V lost 2 bases, J lost 3 bases, and 9 bases lay in between. This CDR3 contains 14 residues. The CDR3 is CASSLNRATDTQYF. The DNA of the CDR3 is TGTGCCAGCAGTTTAAACAGGGCGACAGATACGCAGTATTTT.

This clonotype was seen only a few times. The chain employs TRBV20-1 and TRBJ1-1; possible D gene TRBD1, 6 bases. This CDR3 comprises 13 residues. Germline V lookup: CDR1 DFQATT, CDR2 SNEGSKA (reference sequence). V shed 5 bases and J shed 3 bases, with 13 bases lying between them. CDR3 nucleotide sequence: TGCAGTGCTGCCGGGTCAGGGGACACTGAAGCTTTCTTT. This codes for CSAAGSGDTEAFF.

The chain carries TRBV7-3 and TRBJ1-2, with D possibly matching TRBD1 (6 bases). This CDR3 contains 15 residues. Germline V gene data show CDR1 as SGHTA and CDR2 as FQGTGA. The V end was cut by 6 bases, the J end by 7 bases, with 21 bases between. The CDR3 region has the DNA TGTGCCAGCAGTCAGGTCGGGGGGCTGTCGGCTGGCTACACCTTC. Translation: CASSQVGGLSAGYTF.

This clonotype was found many times. This chain joins TRBV29-1 and TRBJ1-2, with 10 bases aligning to TRBD1. V gave up 4 bases and J gave up 10 bases; unmatched junction bases: 9. Germline CDR1 and CDR2: SQVTM and ANQGSEA. The CDR3 totals 13 residues. CDR3 sequence: CSVGVGQGNSYTF. The CDR3 DNA reads TGCAGCGTTGGTGTGGGACAGGGGAATTCCTACACCTTC.

The CDR3 loop reads CASSSTSGATHEQYV. The CDR3 DNA is TGTGCCAGCAGCAGTACTAGCGGGGCTACCCACGAGCAGTACGTC. The V call is TRBV5-4, the J call TRBJ2-7, with 10 positions matching TRBD2. Looked up from germline, CDR1 is SGHNT and CDR2 is YYREEE (reference sequence). The CDR3 consists of 15 residues. The J segment lost 5 bases and the V segment lost 4 bases, leaving 9 bases of the junction unmatched.

The CDR3 loop reads CASSAAFGGELFF. The DNA of the CDR3 is TGCGCCAGCAGTGCAGCGTTTGGCGGGGAGCTGTTTTTT. This rearrangement joins TRBV5-1 to TRBJ2-2; D ambiguous. The CDR3 consists of 13 residues. Germline assignment: CDR1 SGHRS and CDR2 YFSETQ. V lost 5 bases and J 7 bases, leaving 12 bases between the germline ends. Combining the CDR3 with reference TRBV5-1 and TRBJ2-2 gives the whole variable domain KAGVTQTPRYLIKTRGQQVTLSCSPISGHRSVSWYQQTPGQGLQFLFEYFSETQRNKGNFPGRFSGRQFSNSRSEMNVSTLELGDSALYLCASSAAFGGELFFGEGSRLTVL.

The chain is built from TRBV20-1 and TRBJ2-3; tentatively, D is TRBD2 (7 bases). Deletions cut 0 bases from V and 4 bases from J, with 20 bases between. The CDR3 sequence is 17 residues long. Germline V gene lookup returns CDR1 DFQATT and CDR2 SNEGSKA (reference sequence). CDR3 DNA sequence: TGCAGTGCTAGAGAGGGGAGGGGGGTTCTGGAACCAGATACGCAGTATTTT. Translating gives CSAREGRGVLEPDTQYF.

The chain carries TRBV7-8 and TRBJ2-3, with a tentative D call TRBD2 (6 bases). This CDR3 contains 16 residues. V was trimmed by 2 bases and J by 3 bases, leaving 15 bases between them. CDR1 SGHVS and CDR2 FQNEAQ come from the germline V gene. The CDR3 DNA is TGTGCCAGCAGCTTACTCGCGGGGTCCCTAACAGATACGCAGTATTTT. This gives the protein CASSLLAGSLTDTQYF.

This clonotype has a handful of counts. This chain links TRBV7-2 with TRBJ2-1, with TRBD1 as a possible D gene (5 bases). This CDR3 has 15 amino acids. Germline V gives CDR1 SGHTA, CDR2 FQGNSA. The V gene lost 0 bases and the J gene lost 6 bases, with 12 bases spanning the gap. This chain's CDR3 is CASSLAVFRGNEQFF. DNA for the CDR3: TGTGCCAGCAGCTTAGCCGTTTTTAGGGGCAATGAGCAGTTCTTC. The full variable domain, rest sourced from reference TRBV7-2 and TRBJ2-1, is GAGVSQSPSNKVTEKGKDVELRCDPISGHTALYWYRQSLGQGLEFLIYFQGNSAPDKSGLPSDRFSAERTGGSVSTLTIQRTQQEDSAVYLCASSLAVFRGNEQFFGPGTRLTVL.

CDR3 region: CASSLRLGYTGELFF. The CDR3, as DNA: TGTGCCAGCAGCTTAAGGCTAGGATACACCGGGGAGCTGTTTTTT. This chain links TRBV7-2 with TRBJ2-2; no definite D call. The CDR3 covers 15 residues. Per the germline V gene, CDR1 is SGHTA and CDR2 is FQGNSA. The V and J ends lost 2 bases and 3 bases respectively, with 10 bases between them.

Only a few counts were recorded for this clonotype. The chain links TRBV23-1 to TRBJ2-2; 10 positions agree with TRBD2. TRBV23-1 is an open reading frame, and its role is uncertain. The CDR3 totals 16 residues. The trim removed 2 bases at V and 5 bases at J, leaving 5 bases unmatched. CDR3 residues: CASSQRGLATTGELFF. CDR3 coding DNA: TGCGCCAGCAGTCAAAGGGGACTAGCGACGACCGGGGAGCTGTTTTTT.

The CDR3 nucleotides read TGTGCCAGCAGCTCATCACCGGGACTTTCCTACGAGCAGTACTTC. This encodes CASSSSPGLSYEQYF. This sequence joins TRBV7-6 and TRBJ2-7; D perhaps matches TRBD2 (6 bases). Trimming stripped 4 bases from V and 1 base from J, with 14 bases between. The CDR3 runs 15 residues. Germline V gene sequence: CDR1 SGHVS, CDR2 FNYEAQ. The full variable domain, completed using reference TRBV7-6 and TRBJ2-7, is GAGVSQSPRYKVTKRGQDVALRCDPISGHVSLYWYRQALGQGPEFLTYFNYEAQQDKSGLPNDRFSAERPEGSISTLTIQRTEQRDSAMYRCASSSSPGLSYEQYFGPGTRLTVT.

The chain combines TRBV12-3 or TRBV12-4 with TRBJ1-6; no clear D gene. Trimming took 3 bases from V and 10 from J, leaving 13 bases between them. The CDR3 totals 14 residues. CDR3 nucleotides: TGTGCCAGCAGTTTGGGCAGAACGAGATCACCCCTCCACTTT. Protein: CASSLGRTRSPLHF.

The table lists this clonotype with many counts. The genes are TRBV5-1 and TRBJ2-4; D may be TRBD1 (6 bases). Germline lookup yields CDR1 SGHRS and CDR2 YFSETQ. The CDR3 covers 15 residues. Trimming left V 3 bases short and J 0 bases short, with 10 bases between. The CDR3 region has the DNA TGCGCCAGCAGCTCCGGACAGCTAGCCAAAAACATTCAGTACTTC. This codes for CASSSGQLAKNIQYF.